The present T cell receptor beta chain was sequenced within a study of Graves' ophthalmopathy and Graves' hyperthyroidism. Study outcomes and limitations: Ophthalmopathy cases were distinguished from stable hyperthyroidism by a 13-signature model, reaching about 85% sensitivity and roughly 81% specificity.

For this clonotype: Its cognate antigen is unknown.

By definition, stable hyperthyroidism involved no ophthalmopathy within 18 months of follow-up. Patients newly diagnosed with hyperthyroidism, under 2 months' duration, were aged 18 to 65, the study reports. Orbital computed tomography, together with clinical symptoms, serum thyroxine, TRAb and thyroid ultrasound, was used for diagnosis. Trimming took off 7 bases at V and 10 bases at J, with 11 bases between the two ends. CDR1 and CDR2 (germline): MNHNS, SASEGT. This CDR3 spans 12 amino acids. Amplified TCR beta CDR3 regions were obtained using RNA transcripts as template. An initial RT-PCR round employing HTBI primers preceded a second-round multiplex PCR. TCRdb passed the multiplex PCR reads through MiXCR, listing each CDR3 protein once. The sample consists of about 420,000 distinct CDR3 sequences, around 21% of them appearing once.

The gene calls are TRBV6-1 and TRBJ1-6; TRBD1 might be the D (5 bases). The receptor was derived from a woman under 30 with stable Graves' hyperthyroidism. The source material was peripheral blood. CDR3 nucleotides: TGTGCCAGCACTACGGGGGACTCACCCCTCCACTTT. Translation gives CASTTGDSPLHF.